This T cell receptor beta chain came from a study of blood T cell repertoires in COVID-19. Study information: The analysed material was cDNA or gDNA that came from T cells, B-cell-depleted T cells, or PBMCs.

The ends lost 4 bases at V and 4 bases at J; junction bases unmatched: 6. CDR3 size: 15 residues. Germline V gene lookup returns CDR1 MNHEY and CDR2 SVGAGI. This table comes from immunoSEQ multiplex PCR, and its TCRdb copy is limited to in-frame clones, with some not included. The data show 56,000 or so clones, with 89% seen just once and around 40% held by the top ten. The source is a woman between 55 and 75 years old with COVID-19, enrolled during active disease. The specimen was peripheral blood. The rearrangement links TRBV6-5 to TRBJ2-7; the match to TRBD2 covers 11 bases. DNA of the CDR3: TGTGCCAGCAGTTTTCTCGGGACTAGCGGATACGAGCAGTACTTC. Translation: CASSFLGTSGYEQYF.